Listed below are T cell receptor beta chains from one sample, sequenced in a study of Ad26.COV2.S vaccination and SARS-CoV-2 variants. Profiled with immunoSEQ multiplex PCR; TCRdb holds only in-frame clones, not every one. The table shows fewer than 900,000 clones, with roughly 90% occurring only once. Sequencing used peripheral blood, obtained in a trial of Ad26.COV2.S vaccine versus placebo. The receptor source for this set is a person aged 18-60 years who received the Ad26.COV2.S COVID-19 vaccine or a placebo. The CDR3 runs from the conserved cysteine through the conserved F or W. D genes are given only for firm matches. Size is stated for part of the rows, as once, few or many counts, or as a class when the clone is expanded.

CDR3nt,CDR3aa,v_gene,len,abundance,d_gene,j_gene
TGTGCCAGCAGCTTTTCGGACGCAAGCTCCTACGAGCAGTACTTC,CASSFSDASSYEQYF,TRBV5-6,15,.,.,TRBJ2-7
TGTGCCAGCAGCTTTGGGGGGACAGGGAACACTGAAGCTTTCTTT,CASSFGGTGNTEAFF,TRBV5-8,15,.,TRBD1,TRBJ1-1
TGTGCCAGCTCACCGGGGGAAGAAAAACTGTTTTTT,CASSPGEEKLFF,TRBV18,12,.,.,TRBJ1-4
TGTGCCAGCAGCCCGGGGACGAACACTGAAGCTTTCTTT,CASSPGTNTEAFF,TRBV14,13,.,.,TRBJ1-1
TGTGCCAGCAGATCAGGGGGCAGCCCCTATGGCTACACCTTC,CASRSGGSPYGYTF,TRBV2,14,.,TRBD1,TRBJ1-2
TGTGCCAGCAGCTTAGTCAACAGGGTCAGGGACACTGAAGCTTTCTTT,CASSLVNRVRDTEAFF,TRBV11-2,16,.,.,TRBJ1-1
TGTGCCAGCAGTTACTACACTGAAGCTTTCTTT,CASSYYTEAFF,TRBV6-6,11,.,.,TRBJ1-1
TGTGCCAGTAGTATAAGGCCGGACAGCTATGGCTACACCTTC,CASSIRPDSYGYTF,TRBV19,14,.,.,TRBJ1-2
TGTGCCAGCAGCCGGGACAGGGGGGTCAACGAGCAGTACTTC,CASSRDRGVNEQYF,TRBV11-2,14,.,TRBD1,TRBJ2-7
TGTGCCATCATGGGAACCGAAAACATTCAGTACTTC,CAIMGTENIQYF,TRBV10-3,12,.,.,TRBJ2-4
TGCGCCAGCAGATCAGTTGTTGGAGAGACCCAGTACTTC,CASRSVVGETQYF,TRBV5-1,13,.,.,TRBJ2-5
TGTGCCAGCAGTCAACAGGGGGCGCGGGGAAACACCATATATTTT,CASSQQGARGNTIYF,TRBV5-5,15,.,TRBD1,TRBJ1-3
TGTGCCAGCAGGAAGGTGGCGGGGAACACTGAAGCTTTCTTT,CASRKVAGNTEAFF,TRBV6-5,14,.,.,TRBJ1-1
TGCAGCGGGCGATCGGGAACCTACTACAATGAGCAGTTCTTC,CSGRSGTYYNEQFF,TRBV29-1,14,.,.,TRBJ2-1
TGTGCCAGCAGGACCCCCGTGGGCTACGAGCAGTACTTC,CASRTPVGYEQYF,TRBV11-2,13,.,.,TRBJ2-7
TGTGCCAGCAGCCCGGTTGGGCAAGAGAACACTGAAGCTTTCTTT,CASSPVGQENTEAFF,TRBV5-6,15,.,.,TRBJ1-1
TGTGCCATCCGCGTAGCGGGTGAGCAGTTCTTC,CAIRVAGEQFF,TRBV10-3,11,.,TRBD2,TRBJ2-1
TGTGCCAGCAGCCAAGAGGGGGGTGCTGAGTACTTC,CASSQEGGAEYF,TRBV3-1/TRBV3-2,12,.,.,TRBJ2-4
TGCGCCAGCAGCTTGGTCAGCTCCTACAATGAGCAGTTCTTC,CASSLVSSYNEQFF,TRBV5-1,14,.,.,TRBJ2-1
TGTGCCAGCTCAACCGCCAGGGGAGCCGGGGCCGTGAAAACTTTCTTT,CASSTARGAGAVKTFF,TRBV18,16,once,.,TRBJ1-1
TGTGCCAGCAGCCAAGGGGCGGGAGAAGATACGCAGTATTTT,CASSQGAGEDTQYF,TRBV3-1/TRBV3-2,14,.,TRBD2,TRBJ2-3
TGCGCCAGCAGCTTCAACCTAGCGGGATCTTACGAGCAGTACTTC,CASSFNLAGSYEQYF,TRBV5-1,15,.,TRBD2,TRBJ2-7
TGTGCCAGCAGCCCCGGGGGCAGATCTAAGTCGACTGAAGCTTTCTTT,CASSPGGRSKSTEAFF,TRBV3-1/TRBV3-2,16,.,.,TRBJ1-1
TGTGCCAGCAGCCCGGACGGCCGAGGGAACGAGCAGTACTTC,CASSPDGRGNEQYF,TRBV6-2/TRBV6-3,14,.,.,TRBJ2-7
TGTGCCAGTAGTACAAGCGGAAACACAGATACGCAGTATTTT,CASSTSGNTDTQYF,TRBV19,14,.,.,TRBJ2-3
TGTGCCAGTAGCGGGACAGCTGGAAACACCATATATTTT,CASSGTAGNTIYF,TRBV19,13,.,TRBD1,TRBJ1-3
TGTGCCAGCACTTCGGTTTCGATGGGGGGTGATCAGCCCCAGCATTTT,CASTSVSMGGDQPQHF,TRBV5-6,16,.,.,TRBJ1-5
TGTGCCAGCAGCTTAGACTACCCCCATACGCAGTATTTT,CASSLDYPHTQYF,TRBV11-2,13,.,.,TRBJ2-3
TGTGCCAGCAGCTTAGGAGGGGTAGGCAATCAGCCCCAGCATTTT,CASSLGGVGNQPQHF,TRBV7-9,15,.,.,TRBJ1-5
TGTGCCAGCAGCCTACCGGGACCCAGCTCCTACAATGAGCAGTTCTTC,CASSLPGPSSYNEQFF,TRBV7-6,16,.,.,TRBJ2-1
TGCGCCAGCAGCCAAGATGGGGGGCTCCAGGGGGTCCAGCCCCAGCATTTT,CASSQDGGLQGVQPQHF,TRBV4-1,17,.,TRBD1,TRBJ1-5